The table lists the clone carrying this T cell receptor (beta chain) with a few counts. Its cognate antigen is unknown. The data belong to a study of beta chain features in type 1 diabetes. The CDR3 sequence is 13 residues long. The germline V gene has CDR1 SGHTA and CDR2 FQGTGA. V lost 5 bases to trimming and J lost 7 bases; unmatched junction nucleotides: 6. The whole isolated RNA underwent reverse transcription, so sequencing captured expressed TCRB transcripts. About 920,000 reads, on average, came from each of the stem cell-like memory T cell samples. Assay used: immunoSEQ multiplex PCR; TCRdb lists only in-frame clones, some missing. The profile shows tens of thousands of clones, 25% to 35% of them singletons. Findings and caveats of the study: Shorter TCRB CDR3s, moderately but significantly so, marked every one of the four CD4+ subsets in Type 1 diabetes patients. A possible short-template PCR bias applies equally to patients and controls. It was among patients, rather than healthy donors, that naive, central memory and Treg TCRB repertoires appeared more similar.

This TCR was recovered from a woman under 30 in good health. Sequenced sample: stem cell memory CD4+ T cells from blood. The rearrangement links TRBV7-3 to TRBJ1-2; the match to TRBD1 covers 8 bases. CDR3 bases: TGTGCCAGCAGCGTACAGGGGGGCGGTGGCTACACCTTC. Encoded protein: CASSVQGGGGYTF.